This TCR beta chain was obtained from a study of CD8 T cells in ankylosing spondylitis. TCRdb called the 5' RACE reads again in MiXCR, with one record for every CDR3 protein. The data hold around 180,000 distinct CDR3 sequences, with approximately 18% observed a single time. This clonotype appeared many times. What it binds is not known. Study results and limitations: Reportedly, disease-linked clones are significantly enriched in ankylosing spondylitis patients' matched synovial fluid.

The specimen was blood, either unsorted or a sorted T cell fraction (not recorded which). The TCR sequence derives from a male donor aged 10-29 years with ankylosing spondylitis or in good health (not recorded which).

The CDR3 region is CASSLESGGGEQFF. The CDR3 DNA sequence: TGCGCCAGCAGCTTGGAATCAGGGGGAGGTGAGCAGTTCTTC. This rearrangement joins TRBV5-1 to TRBJ2-1; D might be TRBD1 (7 bases). Trimming cost V 0 bases and J 9 bases, with 13 bases left between them. This CDR3 comprises 14 residues. Germline V gene lookup returns CDR1 SGHRS and CDR2 YFSETQ. Full variable domain (outside the CDR3, taken from reference TRBV5-1 and TRBJ2-1): KAGVTQTPRYLIKTRGQQVTLSCSPISGHRSVSWYQQTPGQGLQFLFEYFSETQRNKGNFPGRFSGRQFSNSRSEMNVSTLELGDSALYLCASSLESGGGEQFFGPGTRLTVL.